The T cell receptor beta chain under discussion was sequenced for a study of blood T cells in healthy people across ages. There are a few counts of this clonotype. Through a sample-barcoded 5' primer and a J-beta primer mix, a second PCR was run for roughly 6 to 12 cycles. TCRdb called the 5' RACE reads again in MiXCR, with one record for every CDR3 protein. This table has about 1.5 million distinct CDR3 sequences, about 45% appearing once. Trimming removed 3 bases from V and 7 bases from J, with 9 bases in between. This CDR3 has 11 amino acids. Per germline, CDR1 GTSNPN and CDR2 SVGIG (reference sequence).

The chain is built from TRBV30 and TRBJ1-2; D uncertain. This clonotype originated in a young woman in good health. Sequencing used blood. CDR3: CAWSLGSGYTF. In nucleotides, the CDR3 is TGTGCCTGGAGCCTCGGGAGTGGCTACACCTTC.